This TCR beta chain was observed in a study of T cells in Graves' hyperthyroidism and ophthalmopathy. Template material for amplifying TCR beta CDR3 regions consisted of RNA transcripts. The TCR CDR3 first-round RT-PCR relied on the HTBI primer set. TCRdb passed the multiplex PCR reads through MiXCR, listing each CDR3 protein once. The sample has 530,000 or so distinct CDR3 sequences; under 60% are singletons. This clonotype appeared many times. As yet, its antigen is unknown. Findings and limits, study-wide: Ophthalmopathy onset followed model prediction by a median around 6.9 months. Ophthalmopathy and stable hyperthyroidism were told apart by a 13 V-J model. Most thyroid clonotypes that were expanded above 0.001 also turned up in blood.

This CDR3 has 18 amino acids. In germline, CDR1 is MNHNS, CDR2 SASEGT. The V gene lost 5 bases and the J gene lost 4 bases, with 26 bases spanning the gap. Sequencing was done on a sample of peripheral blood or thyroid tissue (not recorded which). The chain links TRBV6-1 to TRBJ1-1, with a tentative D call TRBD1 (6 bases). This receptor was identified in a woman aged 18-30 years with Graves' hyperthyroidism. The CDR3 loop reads CASSPLPWDIVGSTEAFF. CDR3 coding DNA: TGTGCCAGCAGTCCGCTACCTTGGGACATAGTCGGGAGCACTGAAGCTTTCTTT.